The 31 T cell receptor beta chains below come from one sample, sequenced in a study of control samples from healthy donors and cancer patients. Assay used: immunoSEQ multiplex PCR; TCRdb lists only in-frame clones, some missing. This sample has 120,000 to 150,000 clones, with around 90% found just once. Sequencing was carried out using blood. These receptor sequences come from a man under 40 in good health.

The chain combines TRBV15 with TRBJ1-3, with D uncertain. Germline CDR1 reads LNHNV; CDR2 reads YYDKDF (reference sequence). The CDR3 length is 15 residues. The V end lost 5 bases, the J end lost 0 bases, and 11 bases lay between the germline ends. CDR3 bases: TGTGCCACCAGCGGCCGGGGTAGCTCTGGAAACACCATATATTTT. It is translated as CATSGRGSSGNTIYF.

The genes are TRBV5-6 and TRBJ2-7, with 9 bases aligning to TRBD2. CDR1 SGHDT and CDR2 YYEEEE come from the germline V gene. CDR3 size: 14 residues. Trimming removed 1 base from V and 2 bases from J; junction bases left unmatched: 1. The CDR3 DNA follows: TGTGCCAGCAGCTTGACTAGCGGGCCCTACGAGCAGTACTTC. Translation: CASSLTSGPYEQYF.

The V gene is TRBV19, the J gene TRBJ1-1; TRBD1 is a possible D gene (6 bases). V gave up 7 bases and J gave up 4 bases, with 10 bases separating them. The CDR3 is 12 residues long. The germline gives CDR1 LNHDA, CDR2 SQIVND (reference sequence). CDR3 DNA: TGTGCCAGTACGACAGGAGGCACTGAAGCTTTCTTT. Amino acid sequence: CASTTGGTEAFF.

CDR3 nucleotides: TGCGCCAGCAGCGAGACCGGGACAGGGGTTATAATGGGTGGCTACACCTTC. The encoded protein is CASSETGTGVIMGGYTF. The V and J genes are TRBV5-1 and TRBJ1-2; 10 bases match TRBD1. Losses at the gene ends were 4 bases for V and 7 bases for J; bases not matched to a gene: 16. The CDR3 has 17 amino acids. Looked up from germline, CDR1 is SGHRS and CDR2 is YFSETQ.

This chain links TRBV7-2 with TRBJ2-7, with a weak D call TRBD2 (5 bases). Germline V gene sequence: CDR1 SGHTA, CDR2 FQGNSA. Trimming removed 5 bases from V and 3 bases from J, with 8 bases in between. The CDR3 loop spans 12 amino acids. The CDR3 spells CASSHTSYEQYF. The DNA of the CDR3 is TGTGCCAGCAGCCATACTAGCTACGAGCAGTACTTC.

The V gene is TRBV28, the J gene TRBJ1-6; TRBD1 might be the D (6 bases). Germline V lookup: CDR1 MDHEN, CDR2 SYDVKM. V shed 3 bases and J shed 7 bases, with 10 bases lying between them. The length of the CDR3 is 14 residues. Here the CDR3 DNA reads TGTGCCAGCAGTTTCGGGGGCAAAAATTCACCCCTCCACTTT. Translation gives CASSFGGKNSPLHF.

About this clone: The identical CDR3 is also encoded by other nucleotide sequences in the sample. This chain connects TRBV10-2 to TRBJ1-3; D not resolved. V gave up 2 bases and J gave up 0 bases, with 5 bases separating them. This CDR3 comprises 14 residues. The germline V gene encodes CDR1 WSHSY and CDR2 SAAADI. CDR3 in amino acids: CASSEGSSGNTIYF. Here the CDR3 DNA reads TGCGCCAGCAGTGAGGGGAGCTCTGGAAACACCATATATTTT.

V and J are TRBV12-2 and TRBJ1-2. TRBV12-2 is a recognized pseudogene. CDR3 length equals 12 residues. CDR3 coding DNA: TGTGCAAGTCGCTCGGCCGGCTATGGCTACACCTTC. It is translated as CASRSAGYGYTF.

The chain employs TRBV14 and TRBJ2-7, with unresolved D. V lost 4 bases and J lost 1, with 11 bases in between. CDR1 is SGHDN and CDR2 is FVKESK in the germline V gene. The CDR3 is 14 residues long. The CDR3 here is CASSPKAQSYEQYF. In nucleotides, the CDR3 is TGTGCCAGCAGCCCGAAAGCTCAGTCCTACGAGCAGTACTTC.

This chain joins TRBV19 and TRBJ1-4; 10 bases are a match to TRBD1. V was pared by 5 bases and J by 8 bases, with 8 bases of the junction left unmatched. This CDR3 spans 15 amino acids. Looked up from germline, CDR1 is LNHDA and CDR2 is SQIVND (reference sequence). The CDR3 is CASSLMTGGNEKLFF. Written as DNA, the CDR3 is TGTGCCAGTAGTCTAATGACAGGGGGCAACGAAAAACTGTTTTTT. The variable domain in full, completed from reference TRBV19 and TRBJ1-4, reads DGGITQSPKYLFRKEGQNVTLSCEQNLNHDAMYWYRQDPGQGLRLIYYSQIVNDFQKGDIAEGYSVSREKKESFPLTVTSAQKNPTAFYLCASSLMTGGNEKLFFGSGTQLSVL.

The V and J genes are TRBV6-5 and TRBJ2-3, with TRBD1 matching over 9 bases. Per germline, CDR1 MNHEY and CDR2 SVGAGI. The CDR3 runs 15 residues. With 6 bases clipped from V and 4 bases from J, the junction kept 8 bases outside the gene matches. The DNA for the CDR3 is TGTGCCAGCAGCCAAAAGACAGGGGGTGCAGATACGCAGTATTTT. It yields the protein CASSQKTGGADTQYF.

The count of this clone is one. The chain is built from TRBV11-2 and TRBJ2-7; 8 nucleotides align to TRBD1. Germline trimming cut 1 base from V and 1 base from J; bases unmatched to any gene: 3. The CDR3 totals 15 residues. Germline V CDR1 and CDR2: SGHAT, FQNNGV. The CDR3 nucleotides read TGTGCCAGCAGCTTAGGCAGGGGGCCATCCTACGAGCAGTACTTC. Translation gives CASSLGRGPSYEQYF.

The V gene is TRBV28, the J gene TRBJ2-1; tentative D call: TRBD2 (6 bases). CDR1 and CDR2 (germline): MDHEN, SYDVKM. This CDR3 region has 14 residues. V lost 5 bases, J lost 7 bases, and 15 bases lay in between. CDR3 loop: CASSVGLFVNEQFF. The CDR3 DNA reads as TGTGCCAGCAGTGTTGGACTATTCGTAAATGAGCAGTTCTTC.

To note about this clone: Relative to the germline gene, one junction end is altered; a read error may explain this. The chain uses TRBV10-3 and TRBJ2-7; D remains unclear. The CDR3 is 13 amino acids. Germline assignment: CDR1 ENHRY and CDR2 SYGVKD. The CDR3 region is CAISQSVPYEQYF. As DNA, the CDR3 is TGTGCCATCAGTCAGTCTGTCCCTTACGAGCAGTACTTC.

This chain links TRBV12-5 with TRBJ2-2; 8 nucleotides agree with TRBD1. V lost 1 base and J lost 5; bases outside the gene matches: 6. Germline V gives CDR1 LGHNT, CDR2 FRNRAP. This CDR3 comprises 16 residues. The DNA for the CDR3 is TGTGCTAGTGGTTTGGGAGGACAGGGAGCGACCGGGGAGCTGTTTTTT. Translating it yields CASGLGGQGATGELFF.

The rearrangement links TRBV7-3 to TRBJ2-1; 12 bases map to TRBD2. J lost 7 bases, V lost 5 bases, and 6 bases had no gene match. The CDR3 has 15 amino acids. Per germline, CDR1 SGHTA and CDR2 FQGTGA. In nucleotides, the CDR3 is TGTGCCAGCAGCGTGACTAGCGGGGGAGGTAATGAGCAGTTCTTC. As protein: CASSVTSGGGNEQFF.

This clone was observed a single time. The chain recombines TRBV14 with TRBJ2-2, with D perhaps TRBD2 (5 bases). V was trimmed by 0 bases and J by 1 base, leaving 12 bases between them. The CDR3 has 17 residues. Germline V lookup: CDR1 SGHDN, CDR2 FVKESK. CDR3 in DNA: TGTGCCAGCAGCCAAGATCATGGACTCCTGAACACCGGGGAGCTGTTTTTT. Its translation: CASSQDHGLLNTGELFF.

There are a few counts of this clone. The chain recombines TRBV5-1 with TRBJ1-6; possible D gene TRBD1, 6 bases. Deletions cut 5 bases from V and 0 bases from J, with 15 bases between. The CDR3 length is 17 residues. The germline V gene has CDR1 SGHRS and CDR2 YFSETQ. CDR3 DNA sequence: TGCGCCAGCAGGGGACAAGGGGAGAGCTCCTATAATTCACCCCTCCACTTT. This codes for CASRGQGESSYNSPLHF.

The chain carries TRBV5-4 and TRBJ1-2, with 12 bases fitting TRBD1. Germline lookup yields CDR1 SGHNT and CDR2 YYREEE (reference sequence). The CDR3 extends over 15 amino acids. V shed 4 bases, J shed 5 bases, and the junction held 6 bases outside the gene matches. CDR3 nucleotides: TGTGCCAGCAGCAGGGCGGGACAGGGGGCATATGGCTACACCTTC. Translation: CASSRAGQGAYGYTF.

The gene calls are TRBV9 and TRBJ1-4; 7 bases line up with TRBD1. V shed 1 base and J 0 bases; nucleotides not matched to a gene: 0. The CDR3 has 15 amino acids. The germline CDR1 and CDR2 sequences are SGDLS and YYNGEE. The CDR3 is CASSVQGATNEKLFF. The CDR3, as DNA: TGTGCCAGCAGCGTACAGGGGGCAACTAATGAAAAACTGTTTTTT.

CDR3 amino acids: CASSQEVLGTLGNTIYF. CDR3 DNA sequence: TGCGCCAGCAGCCAAGAAGTCTTGGGGACCTTAGGGAACACCATATATTTT. The chain recombines TRBV4-1 with TRBJ1-3; weak D call: TRBD1 (5 bases). This CDR3 has 17 amino acids. V was clipped by 0 bases and J by 7 bases, with 19 bases between them. CDR1 and CDR2 (germline): MGHRA, YSYEKL.

The V call is TRBV6-5, the J call TRBJ2-7, with no clear D. Germline CDR1 and CDR2: MNHEY and SVGAGI. The V end was cut by 5 bases, the J end by 0 bases, with 8 bases between. This CDR3 is 13 amino acids long. In nucleotides, the CDR3 is TGTGCCAGCAGTAGCAGTTACTCCTACGAGCAGTACTTC. Its protein is CASSSSYSYEQYF.

The CDR3 loop reads CASSPLEGGTGAYEQYF. For the CDR3, the DNA is TGTGCCAGCAGCCCCCTGGAGGGCGGGACAGGGGCCTACGAGCAGTACTTC. This chain uses TRBV14 with TRBJ2-7, with 10 bases that match TRBD1. The J segment lost 2 bases and the V segment lost 4 bases, leaving 11 bases of the junction unmatched. There are 17 residues in the CDR3. CDR1 SGHDN and CDR2 FVKESK come from the germline V gene.

The chain carries TRBV24-1 and TRBJ1-5; tentative D call: TRBD1 (6 bases). The CDR3 covers 13 residues. Germline V gives CDR1 KGHDR, CDR2 SFDVKD. With 12 bases removed from V and 3 bases from J, the gap between germline ends came to 14 bases. The CDR3 spells CAAETGTNQPQHF. DNA for the CDR3: TGTGCCGCAGAAACAGGGACCAATCAGCCCCAGCATTTT.

The chain couples TRBV2 to TRBJ2-7; 9 bases are shared with TRBD1. CDR1 SNHLY and CDR2 FYNNEI come from the germline V gene. The CDR3 has 17 residues. Trimming cost V 5 bases and J 0 bases; bases outside gene matches: 11. CDR3: CASSYPHSGQGSYEQYF. For the CDR3, the DNA is TGTGCCAGCAGTTACCCTCACTCGGGACAGGGCTCCTACGAGCAGTACTTC.

The chain couples TRBV24-1 to TRBJ2-1, with 10 bases that match TRBD2. Losses at the gene ends were 3 bases for V and 6 bases for J; bases not matched to a gene: 7. The CDR3 is 16 residues long. In germline, CDR1 is KGHDR, CDR2 SFDVKD. CDR3 sequence: CATSDTSSGGLNEQFF. CDR3 DNA: TGTGCCACCAGTGATACCTCTAGCGGGGGACTCAATGAGCAGTTCTTC.

The chain links TRBV29-1 to TRBJ1-2; D is ambiguous. Germline V CDR1 and CDR2: SQVTM, ANQGSEA. The CDR3 is 13 amino acids. V was cut by 4 bases and J by 4 bases, with 13 bases left in between. The CDR3 DNA sequence: TGCAGCGTTGGGGAGGATGGTGGCTATGGCTACACCTTC. Its translation: CSVGEDGGYGYTF.

The chain couples TRBV6-1 to TRBJ1-5; no clear D. CDR1 is MNHNS and CDR2 is SASEGT in the germline V gene. Between the trimmed V and J ends, which lost 2 bases and 4 bases, there was a span of 12 bases. The CDR3 totals 15 residues. CDR3: CASSELSRGNQPQHF. The CDR3 DNA reads as TGTGCCAGCAGTGAATTAAGCCGGGGAAATCAGCCCCAGCATTTT.

The rearrangement uses TRBV7-9 and TRBJ1-5; D is unclear. The V gene lost 1 base and the J gene lost 0 bases, with 13 bases spanning the gap. Germline CDR1 reads SEHNR; CDR2 reads FQNEAQ (reference sequence). This CDR3 has 17 amino acids. The CDR3, as DNA: TGTGCCAGCAGCTTAGACGGCGGAACCTATAGCAATCAGCCCCAGCATTTT. Amino acid sequence: CASSLDGGTYSNQPQHF.

The gene calls are TRBV10-1 and TRBJ1-2; D remains ambiguous. The CDR3 has 13 residues. Germline CDR1 is WNHNN and CDR2 is SYGVQD (reference sequence). V was pared by 2 bases and J by 0 bases, with 4 bases between. CDR3 DNA: TGCGCCAGCAGTGAGGACCCTAACTATGGCTACACCTTC. Protein product: CASSEDPNYGYTF.

The chain carries TRBV3-1 (or the pseudogene TRBV3-2) and TRBJ2-7; D perhaps matches TRBD1 (5 bases). This CDR3 is 12 amino acids long. The V and J ends lost 0 bases and 8 bases respectively, with 8 bases between them. Looked up from germline, CDR1 is LGHDT and CDR2 is YNNKEL (reference sequence). In DNA, the CDR3 is TGTGCCAGCAGCCAAGAGTCAGGGAAGCAGTACTTC. Encoded protein: CASSQESGKQYF.